Included here is one T cell receptor beta chain sequence, with context. Its antigen is still unknown. This may stem from a read error, because a much larger clone lies one nucleotide away. The V end was cut by 6 bases, the J end by 6 bases, with 16 bases between. Per germline, CDR1 KGHSH and CDR2 LQKENI. This CDR3 spans 14 amino acids. There were TCR beta CDR3 regions amplified from RNA transcripts. An initial round of RT-PCR targeting the TCR CDR3 relied on the HTBI primer set. TCRdb analysed the multiplex PCR reads with MiXCR anew, one entry per CDR3 protein. The sample carries fewer than 350,000 distinct CDR3 sequences, roughly 18% recorded once. The PBMCs had their origin in 7.5 to 10 ml of fresh peripheral blood. This entry is derived from a study of T cells in Graves' hyperthyroidism and ophthalmopathy. Whole-study results and caveats: A 13 V-J model separated ophthalmopathy from stable hyperthyroidism. Also found in blood were most expanded thyroid clonotypes above 0.001.

V usage is TRBV18 and J usage is TRBJ2-3; D assignment may be TRBD1 or TRBD2 (5 bases each). The sequence derives from a woman aged 50 to 60 with Graves' hyperthyroidism. The sequencing input was blood. The CDR3, as DNA: TGTGCCAGCTCTCACCCTCGGGGCCGGGATACGCAGTATTTT. It encodes CASSHPRGRDTQYF.